Listed below are T cell receptor beta chains from one sample, sequenced in a study of T cell repertoires in cytomegalovirus infection. These receptors' targets are unknown. TCRdb re-called the reads through MiXCR, storing one row per CDR3 protein. The sample lists some 590,000 distinct CDR3 sequences, around two fifths occurring once. The source was cultured PBMCs, collected from culture after CMV antigen stimulation. Receptors were obtained from a human donor in good health (CMV status not recorded). Some clones in this sample may be carry-over from other donors' samples. CDR3s include the opening cysteine and the closing phenylalanine or tryptophan. The D gene is left open where the match is weak. Size is omitted from some rows. Given values are once, few, many or a class for expanded clones.

d_call	j_call	clone_size	v_call	cdr3_aa	cdr3_nt
TRBD1	TRBJ2-7	.	TRBV15	CATSRRTGSLHEQYF	TGTGCCACCAGCAGAAGGACAGGGTCTCTCCACGAGCAGTACTTC
.	TRBJ1-4	.	TRBV7-2	CASSLLPTNEKLFF	TGTGCCAGCAGCTTGCTTCCCACTAATGAAAAACTGTTTTTT
.	TRBJ2-3	.	TRBV6-1	CASSEVGAGTDTQYF	TGTGCCAGCAGTGAAGTGGGAGCTGGGACAGATACGCAGTATTTT
TRBD2	TRBJ2-1	.	TRBV5-3	CASSLGTSTYNEQFF	TGTGCCAGCAGCTTGGGGACTAGTACGTACAATGAGCAGTTCTTC
.	TRBJ2-1	once	TRBV2	CASSELAEAYNEQFF	TGTGCCAGCAGTGAACTGGCGGAAGCCTACAATGAGCAGTTCTTC
TRBD2	TRBJ2-5	few	TRBV6-1	CASSPRGGGVPQETQYF	TGTGCCAGCAGTCCTAGGGGCGGGGGGGTACCTCAAGAGACCCAGTACTTC
.	TRBJ2-2	.	TRBV7-2	CASSPDLPRNTGELFF	TGTGCCAGCAGCCCCGACCTTCCTCGGAACACCGGGGAGCTGTTTTTT
.	TRBJ2-4	.	TRBV20-1	CSARDGAVMAKNIQYF	TGCAGTGCTAGAGATGGCGCGGTCATGGCCAAAAACATTCAGTACTTC
.	TRBJ1-3	few	TRBV28	CASSFRLNSGNTIYF	TGTGCCAGCAGTTTCCGGCTTAACTCTGGAAACACCATATATTTT
TRBD2	TRBJ2-3	few	TRBV11-2	CASSSKQTSGMTDTQYF	TGTGCCAGCAGCTCCAAACAGACTAGCGGGATGACAGATACGCAGTATTTT
.	TRBJ2-5	many	TRBV28	CASRSPIGETQYF	TGTGCCAGCAGATCTCCCATAGGGGAGACCCAGTACTTC
TRBD1	TRBJ2-7	few	TRBV7-2	CASSLVGRGSYEQYF	TGTGCCAGCAGCTTAGTAGGCAGGGGGTCTTACGAGCAGTACTTC
.	TRBJ1-2	.	TRBV5-6	CASSSSGPYGYTF	TGTGCCAGCAGCTCGTCTGGGCCGTATGGCTACACCTTC
TRBD2	TRBJ2-7	.	TRBV20-1	CSASQTSGAYYEQYF	TGCAGTGCTTCACAGACTAGCGGGGCTTACTACGAGCAGTACTTC
.	TRBJ2-5	.	TRBV18	CASSPDYQETQYF	TGTGCCAGCTCTCCCGATTACCAAGAGACCCAGTACTTC
.	TRBJ2-3	few	TRBV7-9	CASSPSGTRGPDTQYF	TGTGCCAGCAGCCCCTCCGGGACACGGGGTCCAGATACGCAGTATTTT
.	TRBJ2-3	.	TRBV10-3	CAIMRTPEYTDTQYF	TGTGCCATCATGAGGACTCCTGAATACACAGATACGCAGTATTTT
.	TRBJ2-3	.	TRBV20-1	CSADRRQGQPDTQYF	TGCAGTGCCGACCGGCGGCAGGGTCAGCCAGATACGCAGTATTTT
.	TRBJ2-1	few	TRBV7-2	CASSLYGGPPNEQFF	TGTGCCAGCAGCTTATACGGGGGTCCCCCAAATGAGCAGTTCTTC
TRBD2	TRBJ2-3	.	TRBV7-2	CASTLPSGTSDRTDTQYF	TGTGCCAGCACCCTGCCCTCCGGGACTAGCGACCGCACAGATACGCAGTATTTT
.	TRBJ2-7	.	TRBV10-3	CAIRTDLAFDEQYF	TGTGCCATCAGGACAGACCTAGCGTTCGACGAGCAGTACTTC
.	TRBJ1-2	few	TRBV7-2	CASSPSRGYGYTF	TGTGCCAGCAGCCCCAGCCGGGGCTATGGCTACACCTTC
TRBD1	TRBJ1-1	few	TRBV6-2/TRBV6-3	CASSYKRTQGMNTEAFF	TGTGCCAGCAGTTATAAAAGGACACAGGGGATGAACACTGAAGCTTTCTTT
TRBD2	TRBJ2-5	.	TRBV7-9	CASSRRLAGTKETQYF	TGTGCCAGCAGCCGCAGACTAGCGGGAACGAAAGAGACCCAGTACTTC
TRBD2	TRBJ2-1	.	TRBV7-2	CASSSSGGADNEQFF	TGTGCCAGCAGCTCTAGCGGGGGGGCGGACAATGAGCAGTTCTTC
.	TRBJ1-2	.	TRBV7-6	CASSLFEEGARGYTF	TGTGCCAGCAGCCTATTCGAGGAAGGGGCGCGGGGCTACACCTTC
.	TRBJ2-7	.	TRBV7-2	CASSPTLLYEQYF	TGTGCCAGCTCTCCGACCTTATTGTACGAGCAGTACTTC
.	TRBJ1-1	many	TRBV6-2/TRBV6-3	CASSLWTEAFF	TGTGCCAGCAGTTTGTGGACTGAAGCTTTCTTT
.	TRBJ2-1	.	TRBV6-2/TRBV6-3	CASRTRGSYNEQFF	TGTGCCAGCAGAACAAGGGGGTCCTACAATGAGCAGTTCTTC
TRBD2	TRBJ2-5	.	TRBV5-1	CASSLAGNLQTQYF	TGCGCCAGCAGCTTAGCGGGAAACCTACAGACCCAGTACTTC
.	TRBJ1-1	.	TRBV7-8	CASSLVSEAFF	TGTGCCAGCAGCTTAGTATCTGAAGCTTTCTTT
.	TRBJ1-2	.	TRBV4-1	CASSLGTTDGYTF	TGCGCCAGCAGCCTCGGGACAACAGATGGCTACACCTTC
.	TRBJ1-5	.	TRBV2	CASSDRRNSNQPQHF	TGTGCCAGCAGTGATAGGAGAAATAGCAATCAGCCCCAGCATTTT
.	TRBJ2-6	many	TRBV7-2	CASSPQVSGANVLTF	TGTGCCAGCAGTCCTCAAGTCTCTGGGGCCAACGTCCTGACTTTC
TRBD1	TRBJ2-5	few	TRBV28	CASNPAGTAQETQYF	TGTGCCAGCAACCCAGCCGGGACAGCTCAAGAGACCCAGTACTTC
.	TRBJ1-3	few	TRBV7-2	CASSPIGNTIYF	TGTGCCAGCAGCCCTATTGGAAACACCATATATTTT
.	TRBJ2-3	few	TRBV6-1	CASNRADTQYF	TGTGCCAGCAACAGGGCAGATACGCAGTATTTT
.	TRBJ2-3	many	TRBV7-8	CASSLGGGRPTDTQYF	TGTGCCAGCAGCTTAGGTGGGGGGCGGCCCACAGATACGCAGTATTTT
.	TRBJ2-7	.	TRBV7-9	CASRSTGIGEQYF	TGTGCCAGCAGATCTACCGGGATCGGGGAGCAGTACTTC
.	TRBJ2-5	.	TRBV12-3/TRBV12-4	CASSRFGEEYQETQYF	TGTGCCAGCAGCCGCTTTGGAGAAGAATACCAAGAGACCCAGTACTTC